This entry lists 19 T cell receptor beta chains sequenced from one sample in a study of T cell repertoires in cytomegalovirus infection. TCRdb re-analysed the reads in MiXCR, keeping a single row per CDR3 protein. Of 110,000 or so distinct CDR3 sequences listed, about 30% were seen once; the top ten hold about 81%. No antigens are known for them. Sequences were derived from CD8+ T cells from cultured PBMCs, sampled from culture after CMV antigen stimulation. The source is a human donor in good health (CMV status not recorded). Some clones in this sample may be carry-over from other donors' samples.

This clonotype was observed a handful of times. The gene calls are TRBV29-1 and TRBJ2-4, with D perhaps matching TRBD1 or TRBD2 (6 bases each). Trimming left V 4 bases short and J 0 bases short, with 16 bases between. CDR1 is SQVTM, CDR2 ANQGSEA, per germline. The CDR3 has 16 amino acids. CDR3: CSVGGADDLAKNIQYF. The CDR3 bases are TGCAGCGTTGGGGGGGCCGACGACCTAGCCAAAAACATTCAGTACTTC.

In this sample, this clonotype turned up a few times. One end of the junction does not line up with germline, which may come from a read error. The V and J genes are TRBV6-5 and TRBJ1-2, with 8 bases fitting TRBD1. CDR3 size: 15 residues. CDR1 is MNHEY, CDR2 SVGAGI, per germline. The CDR3 here is CASSDSGTGLYGYTF. CDR3 bases: TGTGCCAGCAGTGACTCCGGGACAGGCCTCTATGGCTACACCTTC.

In this sample, this clonotype turned up many times. The chain joins TRBV24-1 to TRBJ2-3, with TRBD1 matching over 8 bases. CDR1 is KGHDR and CDR2 is SFDVKD in the germline V gene. The CDR3 covers 16 residues. The V segment lost 3 bases and the J segment 5 bases; nucleotides outside the gene matches: 9. CDR3 region: CATSDADRGWRDTQYF. The CDR3 DNA is TGTGCCACCAGTGATGCCGACAGGGGATGGAGAGATACGCAGTATTTT.

This clonotype was observed at least ten times. The J gene is TRBJ2-2, the V gene TRBV2; D possibly corresponds to TRBD1 (6 bases). The CDR3 is 13 amino acids. V dropped 3 bases and J dropped 12 bases, with 14 bases sitting between them. CDR1 is SNHLY, CDR2 FYNNEI, per germline. CDR3 bases: TGTGCCAGCAGTGAGGCTTCGGGGACACAGCTGTTTTTT. Encoded protein: CASSEASGTQLFF.

V and J are TRBV28 and TRBJ2-1; TRBD1 aligns across 7 bases. The V segment lost 2 bases and the J segment 7 bases; nucleotides outside the gene matches: 17. Germline lookup yields CDR1 MDHEN and CDR2 SYDVKM. This CDR3 spans 18 amino acids. The CDR3 DNA follows: TGTGCCAGCAGTTTAGGCAGGGCGGCGGACCTCAGGGGGAATGAGCAGTTCTTC. Residues: CASSLGRAADLRGNEQFF.

This clonotype was observed a few times. The chain employs TRBV27 and TRBJ2-7; 8 bases map to TRBD1. The CDR3 is made up of 13 amino acids. Germline V gene lookup returns CDR1 MNHEY and CDR2 SMNVEV (reference sequence). The ends lost 3 bases at V and 7 bases at J; junction bases unmatched: 5. The CDR3: CASSLQGAGEQYF. CDR3 bases: TGTGCCAGCAGTTTGCAGGGGGCAGGGGAGCAGTACTTC.

This clonotype occurred many times. The chain has TRBV19 and TRBJ2-1; D gene unclear. The CDR3 loop spans 13 amino acids. Looked up from germline, CDR1 is LNHDA and CDR2 is SQIVND (reference sequence). V lost 8 bases and J 8 bases, leaving 16 bases between the germline ends. The CDR3 region has the DNA TGTGCCAGTCTACAAAGCCTTGGGGATGAGCAGTTCTTC. This sequence encodes CASLQSLGDEQFF.

This clonotype was seen ten or more times. The chain carries TRBV12-3 or TRBV12-4 and TRBJ2-3; D may match TRBD1 or TRBD2 (5 bases each). Trimming cost V 4 bases and J 5 bases, with 16 bases left between them. This CDR3 comprises 15 residues. CDR3 DNA sequence: TGTGCCAGCAGTTGGGACGGAAGCTCGGGAGATACGCAGTATTTT. Residues: CASSWDGSSGDTQYF.

This clonotype was seen a handful of times. This chain connects TRBV4-2 to TRBJ2-3; D not certain. CDR1 is LGHNA and CDR2 is YNFKEQ in the germline V gene. V gave up 1 base and J gave up 4 bases, with 9 bases separating them. CDR3 length: 14 residues. The CDR3 nucleotides read TGTGCCAGCAGCCAAGTGGAGAGGCCAGATACGCAGTATTTT. Its protein product is CASSQVERPDTQYF.

This clonotype was counted only a few times. The chain couples TRBV7-9 to TRBJ2-3; D may be TRBD1 or TRBD2 (6 bases each). Germline CDR1 and CDR2: SEHNR and FQNEAQ (reference sequence). There are 19 residues in the CDR3. V dropped 1 base and J dropped 4 bases, with 24 bases sitting between them. This CDR3 reads CASSLVLRTVGGSADTQYF. CDR3 sequence (DNA): TGTGCCAGCAGCTTAGTTTTAAGGACAGTGGGAGGTTCGGCAGATACGCAGTATTTT.

The chain links TRBV6-5 to TRBJ1-1; D is undetermined. The CDR3 contains 13 residues. The germline V gene encodes CDR1 MNHEY and CDR2 SVGAGI. V lost 2 bases, J lost 8 bases, and 12 bases lay in between. The CDR3 is CASSYGTPIEAFF. Written as DNA, the CDR3 is TGTGCCAGCAGTTACGGAACGCCGATCGAAGCTTTCTTT.

A few counts support this clonotype. This rearrangement joins TRBV28 to TRBJ2-7; D is perhaps TRBD2 (5 bases). Per the germline V gene, CDR1 is MDHEN and CDR2 is SYDVKM. The V end was cut by 5 bases, the J end by 4 bases, with 15 bases between. The CDR3 has 14 residues. The CDR3 DNA follows: TGTGCCAGCAGTCCAAGTCTCGGGGTTTACGAGCAGTACTTC. Its protein is CASSPSLGVYEQYF. Supplemented by reference TRBV28 and TRBJ2-7, the full variable domain reads DVKVTQSSRYLVKRTGEKVFLECVQDMDHENMFWYRQDPGLGLRLIYFSYDVKMKEKGDIPEGYSVSREKKERFSLILESASTNQTSMYLCASSPSLGVYEQYFGPGTRLTVT.

This clonotype was counted only a few times. The chain combines TRBV6-1 with TRBJ1-2; 9 bases are shared with TRBD1. The length of the CDR3 is 12 residues. After removal of 7 bases from V and 6 bases from J, the junction contained 3 bases not matched to a gene. Germline-derived CDR1 and CDR2 are MNHNS and SASEGT. The CDR3 region is CASTRDRDGYTF. The CDR3 DNA reads TGTGCCAGCACCAGGGACAGGGATGGCTACACCTTC.

In the case of this clonotype: One junction end disagrees with the germline gene, perhaps due to a read error. The CDR3 coding sequence is TGTGTCAGCAGCAACAGGGGTTATAATTCACCCCTCCACTTT. It specifies CVSSNRGYNSPLHF. The chain employs TRBV5-4 and TRBJ1-6; 7 nucleotides line up with TRBD1. Looked up from germline, CDR1 is SGHNT and CDR2 is YYREEE (reference sequence). The CDR3 has 14 amino acids.

This clonotype came up once. This sequence joins TRBV6-6 and TRBJ2-7; 11 positions agree with TRBD2. Germline CDR1 and CDR2: MNHNY and SVGAGI (reference sequence). This CDR3 is built from 14 residues. Trimming cost V 6 bases and J 5 bases; bases outside gene matches: 6. The CDR3 region is CASRPGTSGNEQYF. The CDR3 DNA follows: TGTGCCAGCAGGCCCGGGACTAGCGGAAACGAGCAGTACTTC.

This clonotype was detected a few times. V gene TRBV6-5 combines with J gene TRBJ2-3; the D call may be TRBD1 or TRBD2 (7 bases each). V lost 4 bases to trimming and J lost 2 bases, with 16 bases between them. Germline V gene lookup returns CDR1 MNHEY and CDR2 SVGAGI. This CDR3 is built from 16 residues. CDR3 nucleotides: TGTGCCAGCAGTTCCCCAGGGGGGGTTTACACAGATACGCAGTATTTT. As protein: CASSSPGGVYTDTQYF.

V and J are TRBV28 and TRBJ2-7; the match to TRBD2 covers 7 bases. Germline lookup yields CDR1 MDHEN and CDR2 SYDVKM. V shed 5 bases and J 5 bases; nucleotides not matched to a gene: 12. The CDR3 runs 15 residues. The CDR3 protein is CASSGEGSVSDEQYF. In nucleotides, the CDR3 is TGTGCCAGCAGTGGGGAGGGATCGGTGTCGGACGAGCAGTACTTC.

This chain joins TRBV30 and TRBJ1-2; D is uncertain. The CDR3 has 13 residues. V was shortened by 1 base and J by 2 bases, with 8 bases between the two germline ends. Germline V CDR1 and CDR2: GTSNPN, SVGIG (reference sequence). DNA of the CDR3: TGTGCCTGGAGTGACCCTGACAACTATGGCTACACCTTC. This codes for CAWSDPDNYGYTF.

Comments on this clonotype: A junction end diverges from the germline sequence, so it may reflect a read error. The rearrangement joins TRBV20-1 to TRBJ2-7; D possibly corresponds to TRBD1 (6 bases). The CDR3 has 12 residues. Per germline, CDR1 DFQATT and CDR2 SNEGSKA (reference sequence). The CDR3 spells CSGTKSSYKQYF. Here the CDR3 DNA reads TGCTCCGGGACAAAGAGCTCCTACAAGCAGTACTTC.